The rows below give T cell receptor beta chains drawn from one sample of a study of T-cell reconstitution after alpha-beta-depleted transplantation in children. TCRdb itself ran the PCR reads through MiXCR, one entry per CDR3 protein. The sample has 70,000 to 95,000 distinct CDR3 sequences; 12% are singletons. This specimen consisted of PBMCs from the stem cell graft donor, obtained from the stem cell graft. Receptor source: a human donor who donated a stem cell graft to a child with inherited bone marrow failure. Each CDR3 is given with its conserved first and last residue. D genes are given only for firm matches. Clone size, where shown, is once, few, many, or a class for clones that have expanded.

CDR3aa: CASSQDLVRGDTEAFF
d_gene: TRBD1
abundance: many
j_gene: TRBJ1-1
v_gene: TRBV4-3

CDR3aa: CASSLTGTGGEQYF
d_gene: TRBD1
abundance: NA
j_gene: TRBJ2-7
v_gene: TRBV7-3

CDR3aa: CASSLASGNEQFF
d_gene: NA
abundance: many
j_gene: TRBJ2-1
v_gene: TRBV5-1

CDR3aa: CASSPARRNEQFF
d_gene: NA
abundance: many
j_gene: TRBJ2-1
v_gene: TRBV18

CDR3aa: CASTSDRVGGYEQYF
d_gene: TRBD1
abundance: many
j_gene: TRBJ2-7
v_gene: TRBV6-2/TRBV6-3

CDR3aa: CASSKKKPRRLGGYTF
d_gene: NA
abundance: many
j_gene: TRBJ1-2
v_gene: TRBV21-1

CDR3aa: CASSWVGNIQYF
d_gene: NA
abundance: NA
j_gene: TRBJ2-4
v_gene: TRBV7-9

CDR3aa: CASSLSLTRANEKLFF
d_gene: NA
abundance: many
j_gene: TRBJ1-4
v_gene: TRBV5-6

CDR3aa: CSVDGSLGNEQYF
d_gene: NA
abundance: NA
j_gene: TRBJ2-7
v_gene: TRBV29-1

CDR3aa: CASSLVGSPVMNTEAFF
d_gene: NA
abundance: many
j_gene: TRBJ1-1
v_gene: TRBV7-2

CDR3aa: CASSSSNVLTF
d_gene: NA
abundance: NA
j_gene: TRBJ2-6
v_gene: TRBV7-3

CDR3aa: CASRTGQGAWQETQYF
d_gene: TRBD1
abundance: many
j_gene: TRBJ2-5
v_gene: TRBV27

CDR3aa: CASSLKHGPSPRRDGELFF
d_gene: NA
abundance: few
j_gene: TRBJ2-2
v_gene: TRBV11-2

CDR3aa: CASSLDSTEAFF
d_gene: NA
abundance: many
j_gene: TRBJ1-1
v_gene: TRBV7-2

CDR3aa: CASRGQGPSGELFF
d_gene: TRBD1
abundance: many
j_gene: TRBJ2-2
v_gene: TRBV6-4

CDR3aa: CASSPGAEEQFF
d_gene: NA
abundance: many
j_gene: TRBJ2-1
v_gene: TRBV5-1

CDR3aa: CASSMGGQHYGYTF
d_gene: NA
abundance: many
j_gene: TRBJ1-2
v_gene: TRBV27

CDR3aa: CASSQDHDGGRGVGEQYF
d_gene: NA
abundance: many
j_gene: TRBJ2-7
v_gene: TRBV4-3

CDR3aa: CSARGLRGRTEAFF
d_gene: NA
abundance: many
j_gene: TRBJ1-1
v_gene: TRBV20-1

CDR3aa: CSVARTADQPQHF
d_gene: NA
abundance: NA
j_gene: TRBJ1-5
v_gene: TRBV29-1

CDR3aa: CAMRGGIIDTGELFF
d_gene: NA
abundance: many
j_gene: TRBJ2-2
v_gene: TRBV10-3